Below are 27 T cell receptor beta chains sequenced from a single sample in a study of blood T cell repertoires in COVID-19. Sequencing used immunoSEQ multiplex PCR; TCRdb keeps in-frame clones, though not all of them. The sample records a few hundred thousand clones, 80% to 90% being singletons. Specimen: peripheral blood. The source of these receptors is a woman aged 40 to 50 with acute or convalescent COVID-19.

The chain combines TRBV10-1 with TRBJ1-6, with TRBD1 matching over 8 bases. The CDR3 spans 13 residues. Trimming took 4 bases from V and 7 from J; bases not matched to a gene: 0. Per germline, CDR1 WNHNN and CDR2 SYGVQD (reference sequence). The CDR3 region is CASSAGGNSPLHF. The CDR3 nucleotides read TGCGCCAGCAGTGCAGGGGGCAATTCACCCCTCCACTTT.

With respect to this clone: This same CDR3 is encoded by further DNA sequences in the sample. The chain recombines TRBV9 with TRBJ1-1, with D possibly being TRBD1 (5 bases). CDR3 length equals 13 residues. Trimming removed 3 bases from V and 1 base from J, with 7 bases in between. Germline CDR1 is SGDLS and CDR2 is YYNGEE. The CDR3 bases are TGTGCCAGCAGCGCCCAGGGGAACACTGAAGCTTTCTTT. Its protein is CASSAQGNTEAFF.

The chain joins TRBV5-5 to TRBJ1-4, with D unclear. V lost 4 bases and J lost 4, with 11 bases in between. Per germline, CDR1 SGHKS and CDR2 YYEKEE (reference sequence). The CDR3 is made up of 14 amino acids. CDR3 in amino acids: CASSPIPNNEKLFF. As DNA, the CDR3 is TGTGCCAGCAGCCCGATACCTAATAATGAAAAACTGTTTTTT. Supplemented by reference TRBV5-5 and TRBJ1-4, the full variable domain reads DAGVTQSPTHLIKTRGQQVTLRCSPISGHKSVSWYQQVLGQGPQFIFQYYEKEERGRGNFPDRFSARQFPNYSSELNVNALLLGDSALYLCASSPIPNNEKLFFGSGTQLSVL.

The chain has TRBV5-1 and TRBJ2-1, with 9 positions matching TRBD2. V gave up 3 bases and J gave up 6 bases; unmatched junction bases: 7. Germline V gives CDR1 SGHRS, CDR2 YFSETQ. CDR3 length: 15 residues. The DNA for the CDR3 is TGCGCCAGCAGCTACTTAGCGGGGGCCGTCAATGAGCAGTTCTTC. Its protein is CASSYLAGAVNEQFF.

This clone was recorded only once. The chain couples TRBV2 to TRBJ1-6; a possible D gene is TRBD1 (6 bases). This CDR3 comprises 15 residues. The V gene's germline CDR1 is SNHLY and CDR2 FYNNEI. Trimming took 4 bases from V and 14 from J, leaving 21 bases between them. The CDR3, as DNA: TGTGCCAGCAGTGCACTAACAGGGCTCGATGAGGCCCTCCACTTT. Translated: CASSALTGLDEALHF. The full variable domain, in which reference TRBV2 and TRBJ1-6 provide the parts outside the CDR3, is EPEVTQTPSHQVTQMGQEVILRCVPISNHLYFYWYRQILGQKVEFLVSFYNNEISEKSEIFDDQFSVERPDGSNFTLKIRSTKLEDSAMYFCASSALTGLDEALHFGNGTRLTVT.

Concerning this clone: An end of the junction does not agree with germline; a read error may underlie this. The chain recombines TRBV11-1 with TRBJ1-2; D is perhaps TRBD1 (6 bases). Germline V gives CDR1 SGHAT, CDR2 FQDESV (reference sequence). The CDR3 runs to 13 residues. Here the CDR3 DNA reads TGTGCCAGCAGTTTAGGACAGTACTATGGCTACACCTTC. Translation gives CASSLGQYYGYTF.

This rearrangement joins TRBV5-5 to TRBJ2-5; possible D gene TRBD1, 6 bases. Trimming cost V 4 bases and J 5 bases, with 15 bases left between them. CDR1 and CDR2 from the germline V gene are SGHKS and YYEKEE (reference sequence). The CDR3 runs 14 residues. The CDR3 reads CASSRRRGLETQYF. The CDR3 region has the DNA TGTGCCAGCAGCCGGCGCAGGGGTCTCGAGACCCAGTACTTC. Looking up the rest from reference TRBV5-5 and TRBJ2-5 gives the full variable domain: DAGVTQSPTHLIKTRGQQVTLRCSPISGHKSVSWYQQVLGQGPQFIFQYYEKEERGRGNFPDRFSARQFPNYSSELNVNALLLGDSALYLCASSRRRGLETQYFGPGTRLLVL.

The J gene is TRBJ2-5, the V gene TRBV2; TRBD1 agrees at 8 bases. The J segment lost 2 bases and the V segment lost 6 bases, leaving 8 bases of the junction unmatched. The V gene's germline CDR1 is SNHLY and CDR2 FYNNEI. The CDR3 is 15 amino acids. CDR3 DNA sequence: TGTGCCAGCAGGGCAGGGGGCGCGGGGCAAGAGACCCAGTACTTC. Its translation is CASRAGGAGQETQYF.

The chain has TRBV19 and TRBJ1-1; D remains ambiguous. CDR3 size: 14 residues. V shed 6 bases and J shed 5 bases, with 16 bases lying between them. Germline V lookup: CDR1 LNHDA, CDR2 SQIVND (reference sequence). The CDR3 sequence is CASRRGRKDTEAFF. DNA for the CDR3: TGTGCCAGTAGACGCGGTAGGAAGGATACTGAAGCTTTCTTT.

The CDR3: CASSPWGTLNTEAFF. CDR3 coding DNA: TGTGCCAGCAGCCCCTGGGGGACATTGAACACTGAAGCTTTCTTT. V gene TRBV6-5 combines with J gene TRBJ1-1, with TRBD1 as a possible D gene (6 bases). The CDR3 extends over 15 amino acids. Germline CDR1 and CDR2: MNHEY and SVGAGI. Trimming stripped 6 bases from V and 0 bases from J, with 14 bases between.

V is TRBV2 and J is TRBJ2-7; 7 bases agree with TRBD2. Looked up from germline, CDR1 is SNHLY and CDR2 is FYNNEI. CDR3 length: 13 residues. V was pared by 6 bases and J by 3 bases, with 5 bases of the junction left unmatched. The CDR3 nucleotides read TGTGCCAGCAGGGTGCGGGACTACTACGAGCAGTACGTC. Its translation is CASRVRDYYEQYV.

The chain carries TRBV27 and TRBJ1-2; 7 positions match TRBD1. V trimming: 7 bases; J trimming: 3 bases; junction bases outside the gene matches: 14. The CDR3 totals 16 residues. Germline lookup yields CDR1 MNHEY and CDR2 SMNVEV (reference sequence). The CDR3: CASKPLGQTVDYGYTF. In DNA, the CDR3 is TGTGCCAGCAAACCTCTGGGACAGACAGTGGACTATGGCTACACCTTC.

This chain joins TRBV9 and TRBJ2-2, with 7 bases lining up with TRBD2. The V gene's germline CDR1 is SGDLS and CDR2 YYNGEE. V shed 3 bases and J 0 bases; nucleotides not matched to a gene: 2. There are 15 residues in the CDR3. The CDR3 spells CASSAGTTNTGELFF. CDR3 nucleotide sequence: TGTGCCAGCAGCGCCGGGACTACGAACACCGGGGAGCTGTTTTTT.

The chain recombines TRBV30 with TRBJ2-1, with 11 positions matching TRBD2. This CDR3 is built from 13 residues. V lost 4 bases to trimming and J lost 7 bases; unmatched junction nucleotides: 3. Germline V gene lookup returns CDR1 GTSNPN and CDR2 SVGIG (reference sequence). The CDR3 region has the DNA TGTGCCTGGAATAGCGGGGGGGAAAATGAGCAGTTCTTC. It specifies CAWNSGGENEQFF.

The rearrangement uses TRBV7-6 and TRBJ2-3; 8 positions agree with TRBD2. The CDR3 is 17 residues long. CDR1 is SGHVS, CDR2 FNYEAQ, per germline. The V gene end was trimmed by 4 bases and the J gene end by 1 base; junction bases not matched to a gene: 10. CDR3 protein: CASSSTPGGARTDTQYF. As DNA, the CDR3 is TGTGCCAGCAGCTCTACCCCCGGGGGGGCACGCACAGATACGCAGTATTTT.

This clone was found once. V usage is TRBV7-9 and J usage is TRBJ1-3; 8 bases match TRBD1. CDR1 SEHNR and CDR2 FQNEAQ come from the germline V gene (reference sequence). Trimming at V came to 6 bases and at J to 0 bases, leaving 7 bases not matched to a gene. The CDR3 is 16 amino acids. CDR3 bases: TGTGCCAGCAGAGCCGGGACAGGACCCTCTGGAAACACCATATATTTT. Its translation is CASRAGTGPSGNTIYF. Looking up the rest from reference TRBV7-9 and TRBJ1-3 gives the full variable domain: DTGVSQNPRHKITKRGQNVTFRCDPISEHNRLYWYRQTLGQGPEFLTYFQNEAQLEKSRLLSDRFSAERPKGSFSTLEIQRTEQGDSAMYLCASRAGTGPSGNTIYFGEGSWLTVV.

The V call is TRBV28, the J call TRBJ1-1, with D maybe TRBD1 (5 bases). Germline-derived CDR1 and CDR2 are MDHEN and SYDVKM. This CDR3 is built from 13 residues. V lost 7 bases and J lost 8, with 17 bases in between. In DNA form, the CDR3 reads TGTGCCAGCACCCTGGGGGGAGGGAGGGAAGCTTTCTTT. Its protein is CASTLGGGREAFF.

V gene TRBV3-1 (or the pseudogene TRBV3-2) combines with J gene TRBJ1-2; D gene uncertain. V lost 4 bases, J lost 9 bases, and 18 bases lay in between. Germline-derived CDR1 and CDR2 are LGHDT and YNNKEL (reference sequence). The CDR3 is made up of 14 amino acids. The CDR3 reads CASSPWEGGYSYTF. The CDR3 DNA follows: TGTGCCAGCAGCCCATGGGAGGGAGGCTACAGCTACACCTTC.

This clone was seen a few times. This CDR3 is also generated by other DNA sequences in the sample. J is TRBJ2-7 and V is TRBV5-1; D uncertain. Germline V gene sequence: CDR1 SGHRS, CDR2 YFSETQ. V was shortened by 0 bases and J by 0 bases, with 4 bases between the two germline ends. The CDR3 has 13 amino acids. CDR3: CASSLDGSYEQYV. The CDR3, as DNA: TGCGCCAGCAGCTTGGACGGCTCCTACGAGCAGTACGTC.

CDR3 protein: CASSENSPNNSPLHF. The CDR3 DNA reads TGTGCCAGCAGCGAGAACTCCCCAAATAATTCACCCCTCCACTTT. The rearrangement uses TRBV7-2 and TRBJ1-6; D uncertain. The V end lost 5 bases, the J end lost 5 bases, and 13 bases lay between the germline ends. Germline loops: CDR1 SGHTA, CDR2 FQGNSA. The CDR3 sequence is 15 residues long.

This clone was found a few times. The J gene is TRBJ1-2, the V gene TRBV6-5, with D possibly being TRBD1 (5 bases). The V end lost 5 bases, the J end lost 4 bases, and 17 bases lay between the germline ends. The V gene's germline CDR1 is MNHEY and CDR2 SVGAGI. The CDR3 extends over 15 amino acids. The CDR3 spells CASSRSAGGGYGYTF. CDR3 nucleotide sequence: TGTGCCAGCAGTCGCTCCGCGGGGGGTGGCTATGGCTACACCTTC.

This CDR3 reads CAISEPLAGATSADTQYF. The CDR3 region has the DNA TGTGCCATCAGTGAGCCCCTTGCAGGGGCGACCAGTGCAGATACGCAGTATTTT. The J gene is TRBJ2-3, the V gene TRBV10-3; tentative D call: TRBD1 (6 bases). The CDR3 totals 18 residues. The germline CDR1 and CDR2 sequences are ENHRY and SYGVKD. With 2 bases removed from V and 4 bases from J, the gap between germline ends came to 22 bases.

The rearrangement joins TRBV6-2 or TRBV6-3 to TRBJ2-7, with 7 bases lining up with TRBD1. The length of the CDR3 is 19 residues. Per germline, CDR1 MNHEY and CDR2 SVGEGT. Unmatched junction bases numbered 20, after V lost 5 bases and J lost 1 base. The CDR3 region has the DNA TGTGCCAGCAGTCATACGCCCCCGACAGGGTTTAAAGTATCCTACGAGCAGTACGTC. It specifies CASSHTPPTGFKVSYEQYV.

V gene TRBV5-1 combines with J gene TRBJ1-2, with 7 bases identical to TRBD1. The CDR3 has 16 amino acids. CDR1 is SGHRS, CDR2 YFSETQ, per germline. With V trimmed by 6 bases and J by 6 bases, 17 bases remained unmatched. DNA for the CDR3: TGCGCCAGCACCCAGACGGAACCAGGGCAGGGGGATGGCTACACCTTC. Residues: CASTQTEPGQGDGYTF.

The table lists this clone with a count of one. The chain couples TRBV27 to TRBJ2-7; tentative D call: TRBD1 (6 bases). Trimming stripped 4 bases from V and 4 bases from J, with 11 bases between. Germline lookup yields CDR1 MNHEY and CDR2 SMNVEV (reference sequence). CDR3 size: 13 residues. The CDR3 DNA reads as TGTGCCAGCAGTTGGGGCAGGGGATACGAGCAGTACGTC. Amino acids: CASSWGRGYEQYV.

This clone was observed once. This chain links TRBV7-2 with TRBJ1-2; no definite D call. CDR1 and CDR2 (germline): SGHTA, FQGNSA. Deletions cut 6 bases from V and 8 bases from J, with 22 bases between. The CDR3 covers 15 residues. CDR3 sequence: CASRARRSPLEGYTF. The CDR3 nucleotides read TGTGCCAGCAGGGCTAGGCGCAGCCCTCTTGAGGGCTACACCTTC.

The genes are TRBV11-3 and TRBJ1-5, with TRBD1 as a possible D gene (5 bases). V lost 3 bases, J lost 3 bases, and 18 bases lay in between. CDR1 is SGHNT and CDR2 is YENEEA in the germline V gene. The CDR3 sequence is 17 residues long. The CDR3 spells CASSFTLGTAHNQPQHF. CDR3 in DNA: TGTGCCAGCAGCTTCACCCTAGGGACTGCTCACAATCAGCCCCAGCATTTT.